This T cell receptor (beta chain) was sequenced in a study of shared clonotypes between healthy human individuals. Method: immunoSEQ multiplex PCR; TCRdb's copy keeps in-frame clones and lacks some. The sample carries around 620,000 clones, 85% to 95% recorded once. The V gene's germline CDR1 is SGHDT and CDR2 YYEEEE. V gave up 0 bases and J gave up 1 base, with 8 bases separating them. The CDR3 covers 15 residues. Naive CD8 populations comprised CD45RO-negative cells positively selected for CCR7, excluding terminally differentiated effector memory CD45RA+ cells. This TCR derives from a woman aged 30 to 39 in good health. Sequenced sample: naive CD8+ T cells sorted from blood. The V gene is TRBV5-6, the J gene TRBJ2-1; no reliable D call. CDR3 sequence: CASSLGLGSYNEQFF. CDR3 in DNA: TGTGCCAGCAGCTTGGGTCTGGGATCCTACAATGAGCAGTTCTTC.